The 3 T cell receptor beta chains below all came from one sample that was sequenced in a study of blood T cell repertoires in COVID-19. TCRdb's copy holds only in-frame clones and misses some; the assay was immunoSEQ multiplex PCR. The sample includes tens of thousands of clones, 65% to 90% of them seen just once. Sequenced: peripheral blood. Receptors originate from a woman of 80 years or more with active or convalescent COVID-19.

The J gene is TRBJ2-4, the V gene TRBV18; TRBD1 matches at 11 bases. CDR1 is KGHSH, CDR2 LQKENI, per germline. This CDR3 is built from 18 residues. Losses at the gene ends were 3 bases for V and 9 bases for J; bases not matched to a gene: 16. Here the CDR3 DNA reads TGTGCCAGCTCACCCCCCGGGACAGGGGGACCCAAACCATCCATTCAGTACTTC. It is translated as CASSPPGTGGPKPSIQYF.

This clone appeared a few times. The rearrangement links TRBV6-6 to TRBJ1-5; D is uncertain. V lost 11 bases to trimming and J lost 6 bases, with 20 bases between them. The CDR3 has 14 amino acids. Germline CDR1 and CDR2: MNHNY and SVGAGI (reference sequence). CDR3 residues: CASRSLREGQPQHF. The CDR3 coding sequence is TGTGCCTCCCGCTCCTTAAGGGAGGGTCAGCCCCAGCATTTT.

The chain links TRBV19 to TRBJ2-5, with TRBD1 matching over 8 bases. There are 15 residues in the CDR3. Trimming at V came to 6 bases and at J to 5 bases, leaving 11 bases not matched to a gene. CDR1 and CDR2 (germline): LNHDA, SQIVND (reference sequence). The CDR3 DNA is TGTGCCAGTAGACTTGGGGACAGGAACATCGAGACCCAGTACTTC. This codes for CASRLGDRNIETQYF.